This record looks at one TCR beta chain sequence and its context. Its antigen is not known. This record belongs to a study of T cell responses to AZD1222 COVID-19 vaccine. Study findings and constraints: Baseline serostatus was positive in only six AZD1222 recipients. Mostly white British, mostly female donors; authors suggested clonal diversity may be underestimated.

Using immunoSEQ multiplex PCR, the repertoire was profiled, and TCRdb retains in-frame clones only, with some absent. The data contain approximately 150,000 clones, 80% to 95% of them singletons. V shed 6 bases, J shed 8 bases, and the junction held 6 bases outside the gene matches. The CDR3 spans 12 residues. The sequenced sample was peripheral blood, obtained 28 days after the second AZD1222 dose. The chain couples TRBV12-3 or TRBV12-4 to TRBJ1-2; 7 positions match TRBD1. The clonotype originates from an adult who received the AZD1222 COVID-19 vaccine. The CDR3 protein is CASRTGRAGYTF. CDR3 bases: TGTGCCAGCAGGACAGGGAGGGCCGGCTACACCTTC.